This TCR beta chain was sequenced for a study of persistence of HIV-infected CD4 T cells. The germline CDR1 and CDR2 sequences are MNHEY and SVGAGI. The CDR3 runs to 14 residues. V lost 0 bases to trimming and J lost 10 bases, with 10 bases between them. This nonspecific control used anti-CD3/anti-CD28 bead stimulation of CD4+ T cells. Responding CD4+ T cells were sorted by upregulation of both CD40 ligand and CD69. This clone was observed once. Its antigen is currently unknown. Study-wide points: TCRbeta richness was lower in CMV- and Gag-responding cells than in anti-CD3/anti-CD28-responding cells. Antigen-responding cells were enriched for degenerate expanded CDR3beta sequences.

Sequencing used immunoSEQ version 4 in survey mode. Each sample used up to 1 ug genomic DNA diluted to approximately 9 ng/uL. Clones were sequenced by immunoSEQ multiplex PCR, and TCRdb holds only the in-frame ones, with some missing. The sample holds 40,000 to 55,000 clones, about 90% seen once. This sequence was found in an adult woman with HIV who was CMV-seropositive. The chain has TRBV6-5 and TRBJ1-6, with D uncertain. The starting material was CD4+ T cells sorted from PBMCs after approximately 18-hour stimulation, obtained from a patient who received antiretroviral therapy. The CDR3, as DNA: TGTGCCAGCAGTTACTCCAGAGGAGACTCACCCCTCCACTTT. Protein: CASSYSRGDSPLHF.